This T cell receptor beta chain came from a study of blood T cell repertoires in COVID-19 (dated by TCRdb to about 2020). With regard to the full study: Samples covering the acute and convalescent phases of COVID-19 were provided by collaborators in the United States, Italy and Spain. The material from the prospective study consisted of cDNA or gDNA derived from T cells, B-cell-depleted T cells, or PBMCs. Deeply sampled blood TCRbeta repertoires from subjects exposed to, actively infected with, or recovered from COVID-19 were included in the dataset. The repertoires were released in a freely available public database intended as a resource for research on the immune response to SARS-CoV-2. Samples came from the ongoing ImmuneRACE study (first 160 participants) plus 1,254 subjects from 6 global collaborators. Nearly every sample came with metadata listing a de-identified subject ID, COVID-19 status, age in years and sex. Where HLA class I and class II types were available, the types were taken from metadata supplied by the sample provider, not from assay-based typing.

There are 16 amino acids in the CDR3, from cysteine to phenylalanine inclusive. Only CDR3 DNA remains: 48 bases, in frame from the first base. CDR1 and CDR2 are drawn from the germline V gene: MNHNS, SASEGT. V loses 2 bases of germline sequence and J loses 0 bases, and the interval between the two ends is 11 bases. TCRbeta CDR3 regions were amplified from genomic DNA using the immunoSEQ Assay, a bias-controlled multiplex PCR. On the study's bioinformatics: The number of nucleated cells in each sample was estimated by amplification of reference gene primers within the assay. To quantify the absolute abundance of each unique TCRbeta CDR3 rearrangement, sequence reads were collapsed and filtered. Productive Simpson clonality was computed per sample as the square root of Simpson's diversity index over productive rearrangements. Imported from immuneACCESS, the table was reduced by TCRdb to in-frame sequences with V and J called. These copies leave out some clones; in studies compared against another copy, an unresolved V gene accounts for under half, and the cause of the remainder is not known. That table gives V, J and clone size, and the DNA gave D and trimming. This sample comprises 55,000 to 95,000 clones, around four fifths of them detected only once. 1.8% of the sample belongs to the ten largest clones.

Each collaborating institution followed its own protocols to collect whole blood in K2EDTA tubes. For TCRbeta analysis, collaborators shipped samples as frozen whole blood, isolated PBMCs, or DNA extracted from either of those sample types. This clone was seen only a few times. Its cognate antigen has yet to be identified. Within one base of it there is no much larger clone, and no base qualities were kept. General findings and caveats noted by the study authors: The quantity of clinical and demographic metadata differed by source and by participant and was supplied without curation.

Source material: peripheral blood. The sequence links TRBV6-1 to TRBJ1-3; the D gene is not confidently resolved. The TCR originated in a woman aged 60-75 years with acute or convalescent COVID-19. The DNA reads TGTGCCAGCAGTGAATACTTAGGAGCCTCTGGAAACACCATATATTTT. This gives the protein CASSEYLGASGNTIYF.